These 21 T cell receptor beta chains originate from one sample sequenced in a study of blood T cell repertoires in COVID-19. Libraries were prepared by immunoSEQ multiplex PCR; TCRdb keeps only in-frame clonotypes and omits some of them. The sample holds 70,000 to 90,000 clones, more than 75% seen once. Input material: peripheral blood. The origin of the receptors is a human donor in a cohort sampled during active COVID-19.

V usage is TRBV4-2 and J usage is TRBJ2-3; D might be TRBD2 (5 bases). V was pared by 3 bases and J by 2 bases, with 12 bases between. There are 15 residues in the CDR3. Germline-derived CDR1 and CDR2 are LGHNA and YNFKEQ. CDR3 bases: TGTGCCAGCAGCCATGAAAGCGGAGACACAGATACGCAGTATTTT. Protein sequence: CASSHESGDTDTQYF.

This clone was observed a single time. In nucleotides, the CDR3 is TGTGCCAGCAGCCCGAGAGCGGCTAGCACAGATACGCAGTATTTT. Amino acid sequence: CASSPRAASTDTQYF. The chain couples TRBV25-1 to TRBJ2-3; perhaps TRBD2 as D (5 bases). The V end lost 6 bases, the J end lost 0 bases, and 13 bases lay between the germline ends. Per the germline V gene, CDR1 is MGHDK and CDR2 is SYGVNS. CDR3 length equals 15 residues. The variable domain in full, completed from reference TRBV25-1 and TRBJ2-3, reads EADIYQTPRYLVIGTGKKITLECSQTMGHDKMYWYQQDPGMELHLIHYSYGVNSTEKGDLSSESTVSRIRTEHFPLTLESARPSHTSQYLCASSPRAASTDTQYFGPGTRLTVL.

The gene calls are TRBV3-1 (or the pseudogene TRBV3-2) and TRBJ2-7, with D possibly being TRBD1 (6 bases). Trimming took 4 bases from V and 3 from J, leaving 10 bases between them. The CDR3 spans 13 residues. Looked up from germline, CDR1 is LGHDT and CDR2 is YNNKEL (reference sequence). In DNA, the CDR3 is TGTGCCAGCAGCCGTTCAGGGGTCTACGAGCAGTACTTC. Its protein product is CASSRSGVYEQYF.

The gene calls are TRBV4-3 and TRBJ1-4; 10 nucleotides align to TRBD1. V lost 3 bases and J lost 11; bases outside the gene matches: 9. There are 15 residues in the CDR3. Per germline, CDR1 LGHNA and CDR2 YSLEER. The CDR3 region has the DNA TGCGCCAGCAGCCAGTACAGAGGACAGGGGGAGAAACTGTTTTTT. Protein sequence: CASSQYRGQGEKLFF.

The chain combines TRBV28 with TRBJ1-2, with D possibly being TRBD1 (6 bases). The CDR3 consists of 15 residues. The germline CDR1 and CDR2 sequences are MDHEN and SYDVKM. The V end lost 5 bases, the J end lost 9 bases, and 22 bases lay between the germline ends. CDR3 sequence: CASSPPDRMVYRYTF. The CDR3 nucleotides read TGTGCCAGCAGTCCCCCCGACAGGATGGTGTACCGCTACACCTTC.

A single count supports this clone. The J gene is TRBJ2-7, the V gene TRBV7-3; 11 bases agree with TRBD1. This CDR3 is built from 15 residues. The V and J ends lost 5 bases and 3 bases, in that order; junction bases with no gene match: 6. The germline V gene has CDR1 SGHTA and CDR2 FQGTGA. The CDR3 nucleotides are TGTGCCAGCAGCCTCTCCGGGACAGGGGGCTACGAGCAGTACTTC. Amino acid sequence: CASSLSGTGGYEQYF. Variable domain in full (rest from reference TRBV7-3 and TRBJ2-7): GAGVSQTPSNKVTEKGKYVELRCDPISGHTALYWYRQSLGQGPEFLIYFQGTGAADDSGLPNDRFFAVRPEGSVSTLKIQRTERGDSAVYLCASSLSGTGGYEQYFGPGTRLTVT.

The chain links TRBV19 to TRBJ1-2, with D possibly matching TRBD1 (5 bases). Trimming shortened V by 2 bases and J by 2 bases, and 15 bases separated the two germline ends. CDR1 LNHDA and CDR2 SQIVND come from the germline V gene (reference sequence). The CDR3 is 16 residues long. The DNA for the CDR3 is TGTGCCAGTAGTATACACGGAGAGGGGAGGAACTATGGCTACACCTTC. The encoded protein is CASSIHGEGRNYGYTF.

V usage is TRBV19 and J usage is TRBJ1-5; D is undetermined. The length of the CDR3 is 14 residues. Trimming pared 3 bases from V and 5 bases from J, leaving 11 bases between. Germline V gives CDR1 LNHDA, CDR2 SQIVND (reference sequence). The CDR3 sequence: CASSMRAGDQPQHF. The CDR3 DNA follows: TGTGCCAGTAGTATGAGGGCCGGCGATCAGCCCCAGCATTTT. Full variable domain (outside the CDR3, taken from reference TRBV19 and TRBJ1-5): DGGITQSPKYLFRKEGQNVTLSCEQNLNHDAMYWYRQDPGQGLRLIYYSQIVNDFQKGDIAEGYSVSREKKESFPLTVTSAQKNPTAFYLCASSMRAGDQPQHFGDGTRLSIL.

This clone was observed a handful of times. This chain links TRBV4-2 with TRBJ1-1, with D unresolved. Germline CDR1 and CDR2: LGHNA and YNFKEQ. CDR3 length equals 14 residues. Trimming took 0 bases from V and 0 from J, leaving 5 bases between them. CDR3 DNA: TGTGCCAGCAGCCAAGACGTCTTGAACACTGAAGCTTTCTTT. It is translated as CASSQDVLNTEAFF.

This CDR3 reads CATTRLTNTEAFF. The CDR3 DNA is TGTGCCACCACCCGACTTACGAACACTGAAGCTTTCTTT. The chain employs TRBV2 and TRBJ1-1; D gene uncertain. CDR1 and CDR2 from the germline V gene are SNHLY and FYNNEI. Trimming took off 10 bases at V and 1 base at J, with 13 bases between the two ends. This CDR3 spans 13 amino acids.

This sequence joins TRBV29-1 and TRBJ2-7, with 9 bases fitting TRBD1. Trimming took 4 bases from V and 5 from J; bases not matched to a gene: 6. CDR1 is SQVTM, CDR2 ANQGSEA, per germline. The length of the CDR3 is 13 residues. As DNA, the CDR3 is TGCAGCGTTGGGGGGACAGGGACCGACGAGCAGTACTTC. Protein product: CSVGGTGTDEQYF.

This clone appeared many times. CDR3 nucleotide sequence: TGTGCCAGCACCCCGAGGGAGACCAAAAACATTCAGTACTTC. Amino acids: CASTPRETKNIQYF. The chain links TRBV6-6 to TRBJ2-4; D is possibly TRBD2 (5 bases). Germline values: CDR1 MNHNY, CDR2 SVGAGI (reference sequence). V was pared by 7 bases and J by 2 bases, with 12 bases between. CDR3 length: 14 amino acids.

The CDR3 is CASSQNSGTEAFF. Here the CDR3 DNA reads TGTGCCAGCAGTCAAAACTCCGGTACTGAAGCTTTCTTT. The chain is built from TRBV7-2 and TRBJ1-1; D is unresolved. V was shortened by 6 bases and J by 5 bases, with 13 bases between the two germline ends. This CDR3 is built from 13 residues. Germline loops: CDR1 SGHTA, CDR2 FQGNSA.

This clone was detected only a few times. In DNA form, the CDR3 reads TGTGCCAGCAGCGTAGAGGCTAGCACTAACAATGAGCAGTTCTTC. Encoded protein: CASSVEASTNNEQFF. This chain links TRBV9 with TRBJ2-1; tentative D call: TRBD2 (5 bases). The CDR3 consists of 15 residues. Deletions cut 0 bases from V and 5 bases from J, with 12 bases between. Per the germline V gene, CDR1 is SGDLS and CDR2 is YYNGEE. The variable domain in full, completed from reference TRBV9 and TRBJ2-1, reads DSGVTQTPKHLITATGQRVTLRCSPRSGDLSVYWYQQSLDQGLQFLIQYYNGEERAKGNILERFSAQQFPDLHSELNLSSLELGDSALYFCASSVEASTNNEQFFGPGTRLTVL.

This clone was counted ten times or more. The gene calls are TRBV7-9 and TRBJ2-7, with D tentatively TRBD1 (5 bases). The CDR3 length is 14 residues. Trimming cost V 5 bases and J 2 bases, with 13 bases left between them. Germline CDR1 reads SEHNR; CDR2 reads FQNEAQ (reference sequence). The CDR3 coding sequence is TGTGCCAGCAGCCCACAAGACAGCCCCTACGAGCAGTACTTC. It yields the protein CASSPQDSPYEQYF.

The genes are TRBV29-1 and TRBJ2-7; D may match TRBD1 or TRBD2 (9 bases each). Germline CDR1 SQVTM, CDR2 ANQGSEA. Deletions cut 7 bases from V and 12 bases from J, with 25 bases between. CDR3 length: 13 residues. The CDR3: CSADRGSGSGRYF. In DNA form, the CDR3 reads TGCAGCGCGGACAGGGGTAGCGGGAGCGGCCGGTACTTC.

This sequence joins TRBV11-3 and TRBJ2-1, with 12 bases that match TRBD2. The J segment lost 4 bases and the V segment lost 5 bases, leaving 12 bases of the junction unmatched. Germline V lookup: CDR1 SGHNT, CDR2 YENEEA. CDR3 length: 18 residues. The CDR3 reads CASSPRTSGATEYNEQFF. Here the CDR3 DNA reads TGTGCCAGCAGCCCGAGGACTAGCGGGGCGACGGAGTACAATGAGCAGTTCTTC.

This chain links TRBV21-1 with TRBJ2-7; the table calls TRBD1, which could not be checked here. TRBV21-1 is a listed pseudogene. This CDR3 has 16 residues. The CDR3 spells CASSEEGVTGAYEQYF. The CDR3 DNA sequence: TGTGCCAGCAGCGAAGAAGGGGTAACAGGCGCCTACGAGCAGTACTTC.

V is TRBV5-1 and J is TRBJ2-1; possible D gene TRBD2, 6 bases. Trimming cost V 1 base and J 7 bases, with 12 bases left between them. Germline CDR1 SGHRS, CDR2 YFSETQ. This CDR3 is built from 14 residues. The CDR3 DNA is TGCGCCAGCAGCTTGACCGGGAGCGGAAATGAGCAGTTCTTC. This translates into CASSLTGSGNEQFF. The full variable domain, with the rest looked up from reference TRBV5-1 and TRBJ2-1, is KAGVTQTPRYLIKTRGQQVTLSCSPISGHRSVSWYQQTPGQGLQFLFEYFSETQRNKGNFPGRFSGRQFSNSRSEMNVSTLELGDSALYLCASSLTGSGNEQFFGPGTRLTVL.

CDR3 sequence (DNA): TGTGCCACCAGTGACCCCGGGGGGGCAGCGACAGATACGCAGTATTTT. This encodes CATSDPGGAATDTQYF. V and J are TRBV24-1 and TRBJ2-3, with TRBD2 matching over 8 bases. Germline loops: CDR1 KGHDR, CDR2 SFDVKD. With V trimmed by 4 bases and J by 3 bases, 8 bases remained unmatched. CDR3 size: 16 residues.

The V call is TRBV7-9, the J call TRBJ2-7; 15 nucleotides agree with TRBD2. V shed 5 bases and J 3 bases; nucleotides not matched to a gene: 8. Per germline, CDR1 SEHNR and CDR2 FQNEAQ (reference sequence). This CDR3 has 17 residues. For the CDR3, the DNA is TGTGCCAGCAGCCGAGGGACTAGCGGGAGGTTGATCTACGAGCAGTACTTC. Translating it yields CASSRGTSGRLIYEQYF.